The 32 T cell receptor beta chains listed next were all sequenced from one sample in a study of early T cells in non-severe SARS-CoV-2 infection. A single record per CDR3 protein comes from TCRdb applying MiXCR to the 5' RACE reads. Of about 19,000 distinct CDR3 sequences listed, about 4% are singletons. The sequencing sample was made of whole blood. All receptors come from an adult who was a healthcare worker with PCR-confirmed SARS-CoV-2 infection or an uninfected control (not recorded which).

This clonotype was found many times. The chain recombines TRBV30 with TRBJ1-2; D uncertain. In germline, CDR1 is GTSNPN, CDR2 SVGIG (reference sequence). CDR3 length equals 12 residues. Trimming shortened V by 2 bases and J by 1 base, and 5 bases separated the two germline ends. CDR3 DNA sequence: TGTGCCTGGAGTCGGGGTAACTATGGCTACACCTTC. Its protein product is CAWSRGNYGYTF.

The V gene is TRBV20-1, the J gene TRBJ1-1; D is unclear. This CDR3 is built from 15 residues. V lost 0 bases and J 0 bases, leaving 11 bases between the germline ends. From germline, CDR1 is DFQATT and CDR2 SNEGSKA (reference sequence). In DNA form, the CDR3 reads TGCAGTGCTAGAGATAGTCAGAAGCTGAACACTGAAGCTTTCTTT. Its translation: CSARDSQKLNTEAFF.

This clonotype appeared many times. The V and J genes are TRBV4-1 and TRBJ2-7, with D tentatively TRBD1 or TRBD2 (7 bases each). Germline-derived CDR1 and CDR2 are MGHRA and YSYEKL. CDR3 size: 15 residues. V was clipped by 0 bases and J by 2 bases, with 11 bases between them. The DNA for the CDR3 is TGCGCCAGCAGCCAAGATCAGGGGGGGGCCTACGAGCAGTACTTC. This codes for CASSQDQGGAYEQYF.

By proportion, this clonotype is medium-sized. This chain links TRBV7-3 with TRBJ2-3, with D perhaps TRBD2 (6 bases). Germline V CDR1 and CDR2: SGHTA, FQGTGA. This CDR3 is 18 amino acids long. With 4 bases removed from V and 0 bases from J, the gap between germline ends came to 20 bases. DNA for the CDR3: TGTGCCAGCAGCTCTACACTCCCCGGACTACATAGCACAGATACGCAGTATTTT. Translating it yields CASSSTLPGLHSTDTQYF.

This clonotype was seen repeatedly, ten times or more. The CDR3 reads CAISGTGGTDTQYF. The CDR3, as DNA: TGTGCCATCAGTGGGACAGGGGGCACAGATACGCAGTATTTT. The chain has TRBV10-3 and TRBJ2-3, with 9 bases fitting TRBD1. CDR3 length: 14 amino acids. From germline, CDR1 is ENHRY and CDR2 SYGVKD. J lost 1 base, V lost 4 bases, and 0 bases had no gene match.

This clonotype has a count of ten or more. The chain is built from TRBV12-5 and TRBJ1-6; no clear D. The CDR3 runs 13 residues. Germline-derived CDR1 and CDR2 are LGHNT and FRNRAP. Trimming took 1 base from V and 6 from J, leaving 4 bases between them. The CDR3 DNA follows: TGTGCTAGTGGTTTGGAGGGTAATTCACCCCTCCACTTT. The encoded protein is CASGLEGNSPLHF.

At least ten counts were recorded for this clonotype. V usage is TRBV7-6 and J usage is TRBJ1-1, with a possible D match to TRBD1 (5 bases). Germline CDR1 reads SGHVS; CDR2 reads FNYEAQ. The CDR3 is 17 amino acids. The V and J ends lost 2 bases and 0 bases respectively, with 16 bases between them. The CDR3 DNA sequence: TGTGCCAGCAGCTTATGGGGACCTCCAGGCATGAACACTGAAGCTTTCTTT. Translation: CASSLWGPPGMNTEAFF. The whole variable domain, filled in from reference TRBV7-6 and TRBJ1-1, reads GAGVSQSPRYKVTKRGQDVALRCDPISGHVSLYWYRQALGQGPEFLTYFNYEAQQDKSGLPNDRFSAERPEGSISTLTIQRTEQRDSAMYRCASSLWGPPGMNTEAFFGQGTRLTVV.

V is TRBV2 and J is TRBJ2-5; D is undetermined. The germline gives CDR1 SNHLY, CDR2 FYNNEI. There are 13 residues in the CDR3. V lost 7 bases and J lost 1, with 10 bases in between. The DNA of the CDR3 is TGTGCCAGCAACTACTTACCCCAAGAGACCCAGTACTTC. This gives the protein CASNYLPQETQYF.

This clonotype was counted many times. This chain uses TRBV9 with TRBJ1-6, with D perhaps TRBD1 (5 bases). Germline V gene data show CDR1 as SGDLS and CDR2 as YYNGEE. V lost 3 bases and J lost 7, with 14 bases in between. The CDR3 totals 15 residues. CDR3 coding DNA: TGTGCCAGCAGCGAGACCGGGACGGAGAATTCACCCCTCCACTTT. Residues: CASSETGTENSPLHF.

Many counts were recorded for this clonotype. The chain links TRBV5-4 to TRBJ1-1, with 8 bases matching TRBD1. The junction had 1 base not matched to a gene; V was cut back by 2 bases and J by 1 base. This CDR3 contains 14 residues. Germline V gene sequence: CDR1 SGHNT, CDR2 YYREEE (reference sequence). This chain's CDR3 is CASSLDRGNTEAFF. The DNA for the CDR3 is TGTGCCAGCAGCTTAGACAGGGGGAACACTGAAGCTTTCTTT.

There are many counts of this clonotype. The chain links TRBV7-2 to TRBJ1-6; 9 bases match TRBD1. Germline CDR1 and CDR2: SGHTA and FQGNSA. The V segment lost 5 bases and the J segment 11 bases; nucleotides outside the gene matches: 10. The CDR3 runs to 15 residues. The CDR3 DNA reads TGTGCCAGCAGCCCGAGGACAGGGGAGGGAGCACCCCTCCACTTT. As protein: CASSPRTGEGAPLHF.

This chain links TRBV5-1 with TRBJ1-2, with D unclear. V was cut by 2 bases and J by 4 bases, with 15 bases left in between. This CDR3 region has 15 residues. Germline loops: CDR1 SGHRS, CDR2 YFSETQ. The CDR3 DNA is TGCGCCAGCAGCTTAAGTGGACGCGAACCCTATGGCTACACCTTC. Encoded protein: CASSLSGREPYGYTF.

At least ten counts were recorded for this clonotype. J is TRBJ2-6 and V is TRBV20-1, with D maybe TRBD2 (7 bases). CDR1 and CDR2 (germline): DFQATT, SNEGSKA (reference sequence). The CDR3 runs to 17 residues. With 6 bases removed from V and 2 bases from J, the gap between germline ends came to 20 bases. CDR3 sequence (DNA): TGCAGTGCAAGCTCCCGGGGGGCGCGAGCTGGGGCCAACGTCCTGACTTTC. It encodes CSASSRGARAGANVLTF.

This clonotype was counted many times. CDR3 nucleotides: TGTGCCAGCAGCCAAGTCGGGGGGAAACTCCACTTT. The encoded protein is CASSQVGGKLHF. This sequence joins TRBV3-1 and TRBJ1-6; D perhaps matches TRBD1 (5 bases). Germline V gives CDR1 LGHDT, CDR2 YNNKEL (reference sequence). This CDR3 region has 12 residues. The V end was cut by 1 base, the J end by 16 bases, with 11 bases between.

This clonotype was seen ten or more times. The chain has TRBV25-1 and TRBJ2-6; D call uncertain. The germline V and J ends were trimmed by 4 bases and 1 base, with 14 bases remaining between them. This CDR3 is 17 amino acids long. In germline, CDR1 is MGHDK, CDR2 SYGVNS. CDR3 amino acids: CASSANVARSGANVLTF. The DNA for the CDR3 is TGTGCCAGCAGTGCAAATGTGGCGAGGTCTGGGGCCAACGTCCTGACTTTC.

This clonotype counts as medium-sized (0.01 to 0.1%). The J gene is TRBJ1-2, the V gene TRBV20-1, with TRBD1 as a possible D gene (6 bases). Germline V gives CDR1 DFQATT, CDR2 SNEGSKA (reference sequence). Trimming removed 5 bases from V and 6 bases from J, with 13 bases in between. The length of the CDR3 is 12 residues. The CDR3 coding sequence is TGCAGTGCTTTTAGGACAGCCCATGGCTACACCTTC. The encoded protein is CSAFRTAHGYTF.

This clonotype was detected many times. The CDR3 region has the DNA TGTGCCAGCAGCTTAGCGCGGCTAGGCAGTCCCGGCACAGATACGCAGTATTTT. It translates to CASSLARLGSPGTDTQYF. The chain carries TRBV7-8 and TRBJ2-3; D is undetermined. This CDR3 region has 18 residues. Germline V gene lookup returns CDR1 SGHVS and CDR2 FQNEAQ. V lost 0 bases and J 1 base, leaving 17 bases between the germline ends.

In this sample, this clonotype turned up many times. V usage is TRBV5-4 and J usage is TRBJ1-2; 8 nucleotides agree with TRBD1. CDR1 SGHNT and CDR2 YYREEE come from the germline V gene (reference sequence). The V segment lost 4 bases and the J segment 3 bases; nucleotides outside the gene matches: 5. CDR3 size: 14 residues. The CDR3 bases are TGTGCCAGCAGCCGAGGACAGGGCGACTATGGCTACACCTTC. Protein: CASSRGQGDYGYTF. Using reference TRBV5-4 and TRBJ1-2 for the parts outside the CDR3, the full variable domain is ETGVTQSPTHLIKTRGQQVTLRCSSQSGHNTVSWYQQALGQGPQFIFQYYREEENGRGNFPPRFSGLQFPNYSSELNVNALELDDSALYLCASSRGQGDYGYTFGSGTRLTVV.

This clonotype was observed many times. The chain carries TRBV20-1 and TRBJ2-5; 8 bases map to TRBD1. This CDR3 is 14 amino acids long. CDR1 and CDR2 from the germline V gene are DFQATT and SNEGSKA (reference sequence). V lost 3 bases and J lost 3; bases outside the gene matches: 6. The CDR3 spells CSASPRTGKETQYF. DNA for the CDR3: TGCAGTGCTAGTCCCCGGACAGGGAAAGAGACCCAGTACTTC.

This clonotype was seen at least ten times. The rearrangement uses TRBV5-1 and TRBJ2-3; 9 bases are a match to TRBD2. The V gene end was trimmed by 4 bases and the J gene end by 0 bases; junction bases not matched to a gene: 9. The CDR3 totals 17 residues. From germline, CDR1 is SGHRS and CDR2 YFSETQ. The CDR3 nucleotides are TGCGCCAGCAGCCGTACTTTAGCGGGGGCCAGCACAGATACGCAGTATTTT. It specifies CASSRTLAGASTDTQYF.

In this sample, this clonotype turned up many times. This sequence joins TRBV6-6 and TRBJ2-7; D is unresolved. The CDR3 runs to 11 residues. V gave up 6 bases and J gave up 3 bases, with 6 bases separating them. Germline V lookup: CDR1 MNHNY, CDR2 SVGAGI (reference sequence). This chain's CDR3 is CASRRVYEQYF. The CDR3 DNA sequence: TGTGCCAGCAGGAGAGTCTACGAGCAGTACTTC.

The sample holds a few counts of this clonotype. The chain couples TRBV3-1 to TRBJ2-1, with D unresolved. CDR1 LGHDT and CDR2 YNNKEL come from the germline V gene (reference sequence). The CDR3 has 11 residues. Trimming took off 2 bases at V and 8 bases at J, with 4 bases between the two ends. CDR3 coding DNA: TGTGCCAGCAGCCAAAGTGATGAGCAGTTCTTC. Protein: CASSQSDEQFF.

This clonotype has a count of ten or more. The chain carries TRBV4-2 and TRBJ1-1, with no clear D. Trimming left V 4 bases short and J 1 base short, with 10 bases between. CDR3 size: 14 residues. In germline, CDR1 is LGHNA, CDR2 YNFKEQ. The CDR3 region is CASSPRWQNTEAFF. The CDR3 DNA reads TGTGCCAGCAGCCCCCGGTGGCAGAACACTGAAGCTTTCTTT.

This clonotype was counted ten times or more. The chain carries TRBV30 and TRBJ2-4; weak D call: TRBD1 (6 bases). This CDR3 has 13 residues. Germline assignment: CDR1 GTSNPN and CDR2 SVGIG (reference sequence). Trimming took 8 bases from V and 8 from J, leaving 19 bases between them. The CDR3 region has the DNA TGTGCCGCCGAGGGGGTCCCGAGGGACATTCAGTACTTC. As protein: CAAEGVPRDIQYF.

This clonotype is classed as medium-sized. V usage is TRBV18 and J usage is TRBJ2-1; D not resolved. V was clipped by 3 bases and J by 6 bases, with 12 bases between them. The CDR3 totals 14 residues. Per the germline V gene, CDR1 is KGHSH and CDR2 is LQKENI. CDR3 in amino acids: CASSPLVSGNEQFF. CDR3 sequence (DNA): TGTGCCAGCTCACCCCTGGTGTCGGGCAATGAGCAGTTCTTC.

With respect to this clonotype: A much larger clone differs from this one at a single base, so this may be a read error. This chain uses TRBV5-1 with TRBJ2-2, with D maybe TRBD2 (5 bases). The CDR3 covers 15 residues. Looked up from germline, CDR1 is SGHRS and CDR2 is YFSETQ. Written as DNA, the CDR3 is TGCGCCAGCAGCTTGGAAGGCGTGAACACCGGGGAGCAGTTTTTT. Translating gives CASSLEGVNTGEQFF.

In this sample, this clonotype turned up many times. The rearrangement joins TRBV13 to TRBJ1-3; TRBD1 aligns across 8 bases. The germline gives CDR1 PRHDT, CDR2 FYEKMQ (reference sequence). J gave up 0 bases and V 4 bases, and 8 bases lay outside the gene matches. The CDR3 runs to 17 residues. In DNA, the CDR3 is TGTGCCAGCAGCTCGGGACAGGTGGTAGTCTCTGGAAACACCATATATTTT. It codes for CASSSGQVVVSGNTIYF. Full variable domain (missing parts from reference TRBV13 and TRBJ1-3): AAGVIQSPRHLIKEKRETATLKCYPIPRHDTVYWYQQGPGQDPQFLISFYEKMQSDKGSIPDRFSAQQFSDYHSELNMSSLELGDSALYFCASSSGQVVVSGNTIYFGEGSWLTVV.

This clonotype was seen many times. This sequence joins TRBV7-6 and TRBJ2-3; no reliable D call. CDR1 and CDR2 from the germline V gene are SGHVS and FNYEAQ. V was pared by 3 bases and J by 2 bases, with 9 bases between. CDR3 length: 14 amino acids. DNA of the CDR3: TGTGCCAGCAGCTTGGCCAGAACCACAGATACGCAGTATTTT. This gives the protein CASSLARTTDTQYF.

This clonotype was found many times. V gene TRBV6-5 combines with J gene TRBJ2-2; tentatively, D is TRBD1 (6 bases). Germline-derived CDR1 and CDR2 are MNHEY and SVGAGI. The CDR3 extends over 14 amino acids. V was trimmed by 10 bases and J by 3 bases, leaving 15 bases between them. CDR3 protein: CATRRQGYTGELFF. CDR3 sequence (DNA): TGTGCCACCCGAAGGCAGGGGTACACCGGGGAGCTGTTTTTT.

Ten or more counts support this clonotype. Here the CDR3 DNA reads TGTGCCAGCAGCTTATACGGGGTCCCGCTCCCAGATACGCAGTATTTT. Its translation is CASSLYGVPLPDTQYF. This rearrangement joins TRBV7-2 to TRBJ2-3; a weak D match, TRBD2 (5 bases). CDR1 and CDR2 (germline): SGHTA, FQGNSA. This CDR3 region has 16 residues. Trimming left V 2 bases short and J 4 bases short, with 16 bases between.

This clonotype was detected many times. The V and J genes are TRBV10-3 and TRBJ2-5, with a weak D call TRBD2 (6 bases). CDR1 is ENHRY, CDR2 SYGVKD, per germline. V lost 3 bases to trimming and J lost 2 bases, with 10 bases between them. The CDR3 contains 14 residues. The CDR3: CAISDGGVQETQYF. CDR3 coding DNA: TGTGCCATCAGTGACGGCGGGGTACAAGAGACCCAGTACTTC.

This clonotype showed up many times. J is TRBJ1-1 and V is TRBV7-6, with TRBD1 as a possible D gene (5 bases). CDR1 and CDR2 (germline): SGHVS, FNYEAQ. The V end lost 5 bases, the J end lost 3 bases, and 13 bases lay between the germline ends. The CDR3 runs 14 residues. The CDR3, as DNA: TGTGCCAGCAGCCCCGGGACGTCGGACACTGAAGCTTTCTTT. Its translation is CASSPGTSDTEAFF.